This is a list of T cell receptor beta chains from one sample in a study of T cell responses to AZD1222 COVID-19 vaccine. The protocol was immunoSEQ multiplex PCR, while the TCRdb copy is restricted to in-frame clones and leaves out a portion. Of more than 150,000 clones listed, about 93% are singletons. This specimen consisted of peripheral blood, obtained 28 days after the second AZD1222 dose. The origin of the receptors is an adult who received the AZD1222 COVID-19 vaccine. The CDR3 runs from the conserved cysteine through the conserved F or W. The order of the fields is D gene, J gene, clone size, V gene, CDR3 protein, CDR3 DNA. The D gene is left open where the match is weak. Clone size is given for some rows only: seen once, a few or many times, or a class if the clone is expanded.

d_gene: .; j_gene: TRBJ2-7; abundance: .; v_gene: TRBV19; CDR3aa: CASSIWGQPDEQYF; CDR3nt: TGTGCCAGTAGTATTTGGGGGCAACCCGACGAGCAGTACTTC
d_gene: .; j_gene: TRBJ1-5; abundance: .; v_gene: TRBV29-1; CDR3aa: CSVLDGAGNQPQHF; CDR3nt: TGCAGCGTTCTAGACGGAGCGGGCAATCAGCCCCAGCATTTT
d_gene: .; j_gene: TRBJ2-5; abundance: once; v_gene: TRBV5-5; CDR3aa: CASSPGGTQETQYF; CDR3nt: TGTGCCAGCAGCCCTGGAGGGACACAAGAGACCCAGTACTTC
d_gene: TRBD2; j_gene: TRBJ2-1; abundance: once; v_gene: TRBV5-6; CDR3aa: CASSFTLAGYNEQFF; CDR3nt: TGTGCCAGCAGCTTTACTCTAGCGGGCTACAATGAGCAGTTCTTC
d_gene: .; j_gene: TRBJ2-1; abundance: .; v_gene: TRBV3-1/TRBV3-2; CDR3aa: CASSQDQFREQFF; CDR3nt: TGTGCCAGCAGCCAAGATCAGTTTAGGGAGCAGTTCTTC
d_gene: TRBD2; j_gene: TRBJ2-3; abundance: .; v_gene: TRBV11-2; CDR3aa: CASSTGSGTDTQYF; CDR3nt: TGTGCCAGCAGCACCGGTAGCGGGACAGATACGCAGTATTTT
d_gene: .; j_gene: TRBJ1-1; abundance: .; v_gene: TRBV9; CDR3aa: CASSVDQLNTEAFF; CDR3nt: TGTGCCAGCAGCGTAGACCAGTTAAACACTGAAGCTTTCTTT
d_gene: .; j_gene: TRBJ1-1; abundance: .; v_gene: TRBV5-1; CDR3aa: CASSGMNTEAFF; CDR3nt: TGCGCCAGCAGTGGCATGAACACTGAAGCTTTCTTT
d_gene: TRBD1; j_gene: TRBJ1-6; abundance: .; v_gene: TRBV2; CDR3aa: CASWGSGQNSPLHF; CDR3nt: TGTGCCTCCTGGGGGTCGGGACAGAATTCACCCCTCCACTTT
d_gene: TRBD2; j_gene: TRBJ2-1; abundance: .; v_gene: TRBV9; CDR3aa: CASSVDSGGYNEQFF; CDR3nt: TGTGCCAGCAGCGTAGACAGCGGGGGCTACAATGAGCAGTTCTTC
d_gene: .; j_gene: TRBJ1-2; abundance: once; v_gene: TRBV4-1; CDR3aa: CASSYRDFSYGYTF; CDR3nt: TGCGCCAGCAGCTACCGGGACTTCAGCTATGGCTACACCTTC
d_gene: TRBD1; j_gene: TRBJ1-5; abundance: .; v_gene: TRBV19; CDR3aa: CASSYRGQPQHF; CDR3nt: TGTGCCAGTAGTTACAGGGGTCAGCCCCAGCATTTT
d_gene: .; j_gene: TRBJ2-1; abundance: few; v_gene: TRBV24-1; CDR3aa: CATRGAGDEQFF; CDR3nt: TGTGCCACTCGGGGGGCCGGGGATGAGCAGTTCTTC
d_gene: .; j_gene: TRBJ2-4; abundance: .; v_gene: TRBV18; CDR3aa: CASSPKQGPGGTKNIQYF; CDR3nt: TGTGCCAGCTCACCAAAACAGGGCCCGGGCGGGACCAAAAACATTCAGTACTTC
d_gene: .; j_gene: TRBJ2-5; abundance: .; v_gene: TRBV5-6; CDR3aa: CASSLAGEASETQYF; CDR3nt: TGTGCCAGCAGCTTGGCGGGGGAGGCGAGTGAGACCCAGTACTTC
d_gene: TRBD1; j_gene: TRBJ1-6; abundance: .; v_gene: TRBV5-1; CDR3aa: CASGTGVNSPLHF; CDR3nt: TGCGCCAGCGGAACAGGGGTTAATTCACCCCTCCACTTT